The 13 T cell receptor beta chains below come from one sample, sequenced in a study of blood T cells in healthy people across ages. A second 7 to 11 cycle PCR used barcoded and J-beta primers. MiXCR was run by TCRdb on the 5' RACE reads, yielding one entry per CDR3 protein. Of about 640,000 distinct CDR3 sequences listed, approximately 59% are singletons. Sequencing input: blood. These receptor sequences come from a man aged 55-75 years in good health.

V is TRBV7-9 and J is TRBJ1-1; D call uncertain. Trimming removed 5 bases at V and 0 bases at J, with 13 bases between. The CDR3 has 15 amino acids. Germline V gene lookup returns CDR1 SEHNR and CDR2 FQNEAQ (reference sequence). In DNA form, the CDR3 reads TGTGCCAGCAGCCTCCCGACTGGGTTGAACACTGAAGCTTTCTTT. Translation: CASSLPTGLNTEAFF.

The genes are TRBV28 and TRBJ2-7; maybe TRBD1 (5 bases). The length of the CDR3 is 13 residues. V was shortened by 5 bases and J by 4 bases, with 12 bases between the two germline ends. Germline V gives CDR1 MDHEN, CDR2 SYDVKM. CDR3 amino acids: CASSAGFLYEQYF. The CDR3 coding sequence is TGTGCCAGCAGTGCAGGGTTTTTGTACGAGCAGTACTTC.

The chain employs TRBV12-3 or TRBV12-4 and TRBJ2-3; TRBD1 matches 9 bases. The CDR3 runs 17 residues. The junction had 10 bases not matched to a gene; V was cut back by 6 bases and J by 0 bases. In DNA, the CDR3 is TGTGCCAGCAGCCTCAACAGCGGGACAGGGAGCACAGATACGCAGTATTTT. This sequence encodes CASSLNSGTGSTDTQYF.

The chain carries TRBV7-8 and TRBJ2-1; 11 nucleotides line up with TRBD1. V was clipped by 5 bases and J by 6 bases; unmatched bases: 6. The length of the CDR3 is 15 residues. CDR1 SGHVS and CDR2 FQNEAQ come from the germline V gene. In nucleotides, the CDR3 is TGTGCCAGCAGCCTCGGACAGGGGGCGACCAATGAGCAGTTCTTC. The encoded protein is CASSLGQGATNEQFF. The full variable domain, its missing parts supplied by reference TRBV7-8 and TRBJ2-1, is GAGVSQSPRYKVAKRGQDVALRCDPISGHVSLFWYQQALGQGPEFLTYFQNEAQLDKSGLPSDRFFAERPEGSVSTLKIQRTQQEDSAVYLCASSLGQGATNEQFFGPGTRLTVL.

V is TRBV4-2 and J is TRBJ2-3; 7 nucleotides match TRBD1. V dropped 3 bases and J dropped 2; count of bases not matched to a gene: 5. The germline gives CDR1 LGHNA, CDR2 YNFKEQ. This CDR3 is 15 amino acids long. The CDR3 DNA reads as TGTGCCAGCAGCCAGGGGGACAGAACCACAGATACGCAGTATTTT. It translates to CASSQGDRTTDTQYF.

This clonotype was seen more than once but under ten times. The gene calls are TRBV6-4 and TRBJ2-5; D is undetermined. Germline V lookup: CDR1 MRHNA, CDR2 SNTAGT. The V gene lost 4 bases and the J gene lost 1 base, with 4 bases spanning the gap. This CDR3 is 12 amino acids long. The CDR3 nucleotides are TGTGCCAGCAGTGCCGGCCAAGAGACCCAGTACTTC. It is translated as CASSAGQETQYF.

This clonotype was detected only once. Sequence at one end of the junction differs from germline and may be a read error. The rearrangement joins TRBV6-1 to TRBJ2-3; 11 bases are shared with TRBD2. Germline V gene lookup returns CDR1 MNHNS and CDR2 SASEGT. CDR3 size: 17 residues. The CDR3 reads CASSKALLAGVADTQYF. The CDR3 DNA is TGTGCCAGCAGTAAAGCCCTACTAGCGGGGGTGGCAGATACGCAGTATTTT.

V gene TRBV20-1 combines with J gene TRBJ2-3; D gene ambiguous. V dropped 6 bases and J dropped 0 bases, with 10 bases sitting between them. The germline V gene encodes CDR1 DFQATT and CDR2 SNEGSKA (reference sequence). This CDR3 has 13 residues. The CDR3 loop is CSASTPSTDTQYF. CDR3 in DNA: TGCAGTGCCTCGACCCCTAGCACAGATACGCAGTATTTT.

This chain uses TRBV10-3 with TRBJ2-5; D may be TRBD1 (5 bases). CDR3 length: 13 amino acids. Looked up from germline, CDR1 is ENHRY and CDR2 is SYGVKD. Trimming removed 4 bases at V and 5 bases at J, with 11 bases between. CDR3 amino acids: CAISATEGETQYF. In DNA form, the CDR3 reads TGTGCCATCAGTGCGACAGAAGGGGAGACCCAGTACTTC.

The chain combines TRBV5-1 with TRBJ2-5; weak D call: TRBD1 (6 bases). The assigned J gene may be wrong: the sequence end matches TRBJ2-7 better. Per the germline V gene, CDR1 is SGHRS and CDR2 is YFSETQ. The CDR3 has 15 residues. This CDR3 is CASSLGGTTPYEQYF. The CDR3 bases are TGCGCCAGCAGCTTGGGGGGGACAACCCCTTACGAGCAGTACTTC.

This clonotype has more than one count but fewer than ten. CDR3 in amino acids: CASSQPQGYGYTF. CDR3 sequence (DNA): TGTGCCAGCAGCCAACCCCAGGGCTATGGCTACACCTTC. The V gene is TRBV3-1, the J gene TRBJ1-2; tentatively, D is TRBD1 (5 bases). The CDR3 runs to 13 residues. V was shortened by 2 bases and J by 4 bases, with 8 bases between the two germline ends. CDR1 and CDR2 (germline): LGHDT, YNNKEL (reference sequence). Complete variable domain (other parts from reference TRBV3-1 and TRBJ1-2): DTAVSQTPKYLVTQMGNDKSIKCEQNLGHDTMYWYKQDSKKFLKIMFSYNNKELIINETVPNRFSPKSPDKAHLNLHINSLELGDSAVYFCASSQPQGYGYTFGSGTRLTVV.

The J gene is TRBJ2-7, the V gene TRBV6-5; D is ambiguous. V gave up 4 bases and J gave up 0 bases, with 13 bases separating them. Germline V gene lookup returns CDR1 MNHEY and CDR2 SVGAGI. The length of the CDR3 is 15 residues. CDR3 bases: TGTGCCAGCAGTTCCAGGCCTCATGCCTCCTACGAGCAGTACTTC. It translates to CASSSRPHASYEQYF.

This clonotype was seen just once. The V and J genes are TRBV6-4 and TRBJ2-3; 8 bases align to TRBD2. V was pared by 5 bases and J by 3 bases, with 4 bases of the junction left unmatched. The length of the CDR3 is 14 residues. Germline V lookup: CDR1 MRHNA, CDR2 SNTAGT. Here the CDR3 reads CASSQGLGTDTQYF. The CDR3 DNA follows: TGTGCCAGCAGTCAGGGACTAGGAACAGATACGCAGTATTTT.